One sample yielded the 19 T cell receptor beta chains listed below, sequenced in a study of beta chain features in type 1 diabetes. Expressed TCRB transcripts got sequenced, as all isolated RNA was reverse transcribed. The data were produced by immunoSEQ multiplex PCR, yet TCRdb's version contains in-frame clones alone and is incomplete. In the table there are about 900,000 clones, 17% of which are singletons. The sequencing input was naive CD4+ T cells from blood. Every receptor here comes from a woman younger than 30 in good health.

This chain's CDR3 is CASSLSGLAGAYEQFF. The CDR3 nucleotides read TGTGCCAGCAGCCTCTCGGGACTAGCGGGAGCTTATGAGCAGTTCTTC. J is TRBJ2-1 and V is TRBV11-2; 14 nucleotides match TRBD2. Germline V gene lookup returns CDR1 SGHAT and CDR2 FQNNGV. Trimming at V came to 5 bases and at J to 8 bases, leaving 8 bases not matched to a gene. The CDR3 spans 16 residues.

This sequence joins TRBV4-3 and TRBJ2-2; unclear D gene. V lost 4 bases, J lost 1 base, and 13 bases lay in between. The germline CDR1 and CDR2 sequences are LGHNA and YSLEER. The CDR3 is 16 amino acids. DNA of the CDR3: TGCGCCAGCAGCCGAGAAAGAGGTTTGAACACCGGGGAGCTGTTTTTT. It specifies CASSRERGLNTGELFF.

In this sample, this clone turned up a few times. This chain joins TRBV27 and TRBJ2-5, with 12 bases that match TRBD2. TRBJ2-7 matches the DNA end more closely, so the J call is doubtful. This CDR3 is built from 14 residues. In germline, CDR1 is MNHEY, CDR2 SMNVEV (reference sequence). The CDR3 here is CASSRTSGIGEQYF. CDR3 nucleotides: TGTGCCAGCAGTCGGACTAGCGGGATAGGCGAGCAGTACTTC.

The sample holds many counts of this clone. J is TRBJ2-1 and V is TRBV14; 12 positions match TRBD1. The CDR3 is 15 amino acids. The J segment lost 8 bases and the V segment lost 4 bases, leaving 6 bases of the junction unmatched. Germline loops: CDR1 SGHDN, CDR2 FVKESK. CDR3 amino acids: CASSPGTGGLYEQFF. As DNA, the CDR3 is TGTGCCAGCAGCCCCGGGACAGGGGGCTTATATGAGCAGTTCTTC.

The chain has TRBV27 and TRBJ2-5; D may be TRBD1 (6 bases). Trimming stripped 5 bases from V and 1 base from J, with 8 bases between. CDR3 length equals 13 residues. From germline, CDR1 is MNHEY and CDR2 SMNVEV (reference sequence). CDR3 in DNA: TGTGCCAGCAGTACAGGGCTCCAAGAGACCCAGTACTTC. Encoded protein: CASSTGLQETQYF.

This chain connects TRBV7-2 to TRBJ2-7, with a weak D call TRBD1 (6 bases). The ends were cut back, 2 bases at V and 6 bases at J, with 20 bases in the middle. CDR1 SGHTA and CDR2 FQGNSA come from the germline V gene. This CDR3 is 16 amino acids long. CDR3 loop: CASSLRPHTGFSEQYF. The CDR3 DNA follows: TGTGCCAGCAGCTTACGGCCCCATACAGGGTTTTCCGAGCAGTACTTC.

CDR3 sequence: CASSYSFLAGGREQYF. In DNA form, the CDR3 reads TGTGCCAGCAGTTACTCGTTTCTAGCGGGAGGTAGGGAGCAGTACTTC. The chain is built from TRBV6-5 and TRBJ2-7; TRBD2 matches 11 bases. The germline CDR1 and CDR2 sequences are MNHEY and SVGAGI. The CDR3 is 16 amino acids. The junction had 8 bases not matched to a gene; V was cut back by 0 bases and J by 7 bases.

This clone was picked up a small number of times. J is TRBJ2-2 and V is TRBV9, with a tentative D call TRBD1 (5 bases). In germline, CDR1 is SGDLS, CDR2 YYNGEE. Trimming removed 1 base at V and 4 bases at J, with 11 bases between. This CDR3 spans 15 amino acids. CDR3 sequence (DNA): TGTGCCAGCAGCGTAACAGGTTCGAGCACCGGGGAGCTGTTTTTT. Amino acids: CASSVTGSSTGELFF.

This clone was picked up a small number of times. This sequence joins TRBV7-2 and TRBJ2-5, with D maybe TRBD2 (5 bases). Germline V lookup: CDR1 SGHTA, CDR2 FQGNSA. The ends were cut back, 5 bases at V and 5 bases at J, with 12 bases in the middle. This CDR3 has 13 amino acids. As DNA, the CDR3 is TGTGCCAGCAGCGGGAGTTTCGGGGAGACCCAGTACTTC. Translated, it gives CASSGSFGETQYF.

In this sample, this clone turned up a few times. CDR3 DNA: TGTGCCAGCAGTGAATCCCGGGACAGGGCTAACTATGGCTACACCTTC. It yields the protein CASSESRDRANYGYTF. The genes are TRBV6-1 and TRBJ1-2, with TRBD1 matching 9 bases. This CDR3 has 16 amino acids. The J segment lost 0 bases and the V segment lost 2 bases, leaving 4 bases of the junction unmatched. Germline V gene data show CDR1 as MNHNS and CDR2 as SASEGT.

This chain connects TRBV6-5 to TRBJ1-2; D remains unclear. Germline CDR1 and CDR2: MNHEY and SVGAGI. V shed 0 bases and J shed 6 bases, with 5 bases lying between them. This CDR3 spans 12 amino acids. The CDR3 DNA reads TGTGCCAGCAGTTACTCAAGGGATGGCTACACCTTC. It codes for CASSYSRDGYTF.

This clone has more than one count but fewer than ten. The V and J genes are TRBV4-3 and TRBJ2-6; no definite D call. CDR3 size: 15 residues. The V gene's germline CDR1 is LGHNA and CDR2 YSLEER. Trimming removed 0 bases at V and 2 bases at J, with 5 bases between. The CDR3 region has the DNA TGCGCCAGCAGCCAAGATTATGCTGGGGCCAACGTCCTGACTTTC. Residues: CASSQDYAGANVLTF.

The CDR3 coding sequence is TGTGCCAGCAGCAGGGACTTGATGGGCACCGGGGAGCTGTTTTTT. Translating gives CASSRDLMGTGELFF. The rearrangement joins TRBV5-4 to TRBJ2-2, with D perhaps TRBD2 (6 bases). Trimming left V 4 bases short and J 4 bases short, with 14 bases between. This CDR3 is 15 amino acids long. From germline, CDR1 is SGHNT and CDR2 YYREEE (reference sequence).

The chain employs TRBV7-2 and TRBJ2-1, with D perhaps given as TRBD1 or TRBD2 (5 bases each). The CDR3 totals 15 residues. In germline, CDR1 is SGHTA, CDR2 FQGNSA. Trimming cost V 2 bases and J 3 bases, with 11 bases left between them. As DNA, the CDR3 is TGTGCCAGCAGCTTAATAGGGGACGACTACAATGAGCAGTTCTTC. Translation: CASSLIGDDYNEQFF.

V usage is TRBV6-6 and J usage is TRBJ1-5, with TRBD1 as a possible D gene (5 bases). Trimming removed 6 bases at V and 4 bases at J, with 16 bases between. This CDR3 has 15 amino acids. Germline CDR1 is MNHNY and CDR2 is SVGAGI (reference sequence). The CDR3 region is CASRPGMGSNQPQHF. The CDR3, as DNA: TGTGCCAGCAGGCCAGGGATGGGGTCGAATCAGCCCCAGCATTTT.

This clone was found a few times. This chain connects TRBV19 to TRBJ1-5; D not resolved. Germline loops: CDR1 LNHDA, CDR2 SQIVND (reference sequence). Deletions cut 5 bases from V and 3 bases from J, with 11 bases between. This CDR3 region has 14 residues. CDR3 region: CASSVARDNQPQHF. The CDR3 nucleotides read TGTGCCAGTAGTGTAGCCCGGGACAATCAGCCCCAGCATTTT. Drawing the rest from reference TRBV19 and TRBJ1-5, the complete variable domain is DGGITQSPKYLFRKEGQNVTLSCEQNLNHDAMYWYRQDPGQGLRLIYYSQIVNDFQKGDIAEGYSVSREKKESFPLTVTSAQKNPTAFYLCASSVARDNQPQHFGDGTRLSIL.

This clone occurred a few times. J is TRBJ2-7 and V is TRBV29-1; D call uncertain. Trimming pared 7 bases from V and 6 bases from J, leaving 19 bases between. Germline V lookup: CDR1 SQVTM, CDR2 ANQGSEA. The CDR3 runs 13 residues. The CDR3 loop reads CSARVGALGEQYF. Written as DNA, the CDR3 is TGCAGCGCACGGGTGGGCGCGTTGGGCGAGCAGTACTTC.

This clone was recorded a few times. The chain is built from TRBV5-1 and TRBJ2-4; 12 bases are shared with TRBD1. The J segment lost 0 bases and the V segment lost 0 bases, leaving 13 bases of the junction unmatched. The germline V gene has CDR1 SGHRS and CDR2 YFSETQ. The CDR3 consists of 21 residues. The CDR3 region has the DNA TGCGCCAGCAGCTTGGACGCTCCGGGACAGGGGGCGAGTCTAGCCAAAAACATTCAGTACTTC. It translates to CASSLDAPGQGASLAKNIQYF.

This clone was counted between two and nine times. The rearrangement uses TRBV7-2 and TRBJ2-3; 9 bases line up with TRBD2. V gave up 5 bases and J gave up 4 bases; unmatched junction bases: 16. The CDR3 length is 18 residues. Germline-derived CDR1 and CDR2 are SGHTA and FQGNSA. The CDR3 DNA follows: TGTGCCAGCAGCACGCCAACCTGGGCGGGAGGGCCGGCAGATACGCAGTATTTT. This gives the protein CASSTPTWAGGPADTQYF.